This T cell receptor (beta chain) was identified during a study of T cells in Graves' hyperthyroidism and ophthalmopathy. The germline CDR1 and CDR2 sequences are DFQATT and SNEGSKA (reference sequence). Trimming left V 2 bases short and J 1 base short, with 4 bases between. This CDR3 spans 12 amino acids. Authors of the study amplified TCR beta CDR3 regions from RNA transcripts. RT-PCR in the first round (using the HTBI primer set) targeted the TCR CDR3. TCRdb redid the calling of the multiplex PCR reads with MiXCR, one entry per CDR3 protein. The sample holds some 490,000 distinct CDR3 sequences, approximately 16% seen once. This clonotype was found many times.

The origin of this receptor is a woman aged 30 to 39 with Graves' ophthalmopathy. This sequence joins TRBV20-1 and TRBJ2-3, with no clear D. The source material was blood. The CDR3 region is CSARTGTDTQYF. The CDR3, as DNA: TGCAGTGCTAGAACAGGCACAGATACGCAGTATTTT.